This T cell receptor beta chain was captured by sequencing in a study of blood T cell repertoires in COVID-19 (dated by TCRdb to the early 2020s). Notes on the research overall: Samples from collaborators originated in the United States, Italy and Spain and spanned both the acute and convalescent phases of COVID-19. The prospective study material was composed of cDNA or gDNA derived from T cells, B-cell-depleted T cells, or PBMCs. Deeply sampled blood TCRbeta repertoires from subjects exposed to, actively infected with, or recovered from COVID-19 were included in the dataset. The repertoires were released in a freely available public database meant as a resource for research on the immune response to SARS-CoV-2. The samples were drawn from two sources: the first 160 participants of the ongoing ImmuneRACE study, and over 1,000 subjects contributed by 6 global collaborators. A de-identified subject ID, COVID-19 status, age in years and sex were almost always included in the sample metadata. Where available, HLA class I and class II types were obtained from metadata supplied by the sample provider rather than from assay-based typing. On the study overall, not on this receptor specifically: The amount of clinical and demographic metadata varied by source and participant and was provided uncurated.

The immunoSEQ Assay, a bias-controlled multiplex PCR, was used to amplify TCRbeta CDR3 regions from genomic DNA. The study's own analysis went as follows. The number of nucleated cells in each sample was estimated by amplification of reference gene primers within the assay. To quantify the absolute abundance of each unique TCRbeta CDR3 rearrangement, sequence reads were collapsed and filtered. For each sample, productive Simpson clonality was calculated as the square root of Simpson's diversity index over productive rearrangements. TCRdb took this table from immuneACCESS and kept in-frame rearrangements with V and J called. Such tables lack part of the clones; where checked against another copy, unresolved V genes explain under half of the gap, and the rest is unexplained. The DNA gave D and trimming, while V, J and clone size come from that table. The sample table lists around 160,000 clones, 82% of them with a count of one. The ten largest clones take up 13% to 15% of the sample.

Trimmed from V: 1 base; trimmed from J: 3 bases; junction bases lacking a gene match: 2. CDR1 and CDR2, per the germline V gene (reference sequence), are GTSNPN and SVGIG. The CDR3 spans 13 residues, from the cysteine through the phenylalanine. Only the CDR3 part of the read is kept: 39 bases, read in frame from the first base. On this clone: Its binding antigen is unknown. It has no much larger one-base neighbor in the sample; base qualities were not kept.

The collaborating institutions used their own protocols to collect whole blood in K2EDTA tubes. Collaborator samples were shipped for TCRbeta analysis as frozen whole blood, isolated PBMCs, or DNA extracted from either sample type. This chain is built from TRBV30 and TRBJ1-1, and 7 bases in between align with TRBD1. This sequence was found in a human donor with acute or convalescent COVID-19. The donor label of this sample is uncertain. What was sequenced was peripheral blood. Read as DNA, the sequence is TGTGCCTGGAGTGAACAGGGGTACACTGAAGCTTTCTTT. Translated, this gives CAWSEQGYTEAFF. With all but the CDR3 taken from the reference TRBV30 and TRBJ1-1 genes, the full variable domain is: SQTIHQWPATLVQPVGSPLSLECTVEGTSNPNLYWYRQAAGRGLQLLFYSVGIGQISSEVPQNLSASRPQDRQFILSSKKLLLSDSGFYLCAWSEQGYTEAFFGQGTRLTVV.